The source of this T cell receptor (beta chain) is a study of radiation and T cells in renal cell carcinoma. Whole-study results and caveats: Top tumor clonotypes rose in blood 2 weeks post-radiation, then contracted.

Clones were read by immunoSEQ multiplex PCR, and TCRdb kept only the in-frame ones, dropping some. The table records roughly 170,000 clones, roughly 90% of them present only once. Concerning this clone itself: The antigen is not known.

V lost 6 bases to trimming and J lost 2 bases, with 8 bases between them. The CDR3 has 13 residues. CDR1 SEHNR and CDR2 FQNEAQ come from the germline V gene (reference sequence). Described time point: blood 4 weeks post-SBRT, at nephrectomy. This sample's treatment: 15 Gy SBRT to primary tumor, nephrectomy 4 weeks later. Nephrectomy followed 15 Gy stereotactic body radiation by 4 weeks. After SBRT, blood was collected at 2 and 4 weeks, plus baseline. Clear cell pathology was present in this patient's renal cell carcinoma. Sequencing used blood, obtained from a patient whose treatment included radiotherapy and nephrectomy. The clonotype originates from a woman aged 50 to 60 with renal cell carcinoma. V gene TRBV7-9 combines with J gene TRBJ1-5; no definite D call. CDR3 sequence: CASSQIGNQPQHF. As DNA, the CDR3 is TGTGCCAGCAGTCAAATAGGCAATCAGCCCCAGCATTTT.